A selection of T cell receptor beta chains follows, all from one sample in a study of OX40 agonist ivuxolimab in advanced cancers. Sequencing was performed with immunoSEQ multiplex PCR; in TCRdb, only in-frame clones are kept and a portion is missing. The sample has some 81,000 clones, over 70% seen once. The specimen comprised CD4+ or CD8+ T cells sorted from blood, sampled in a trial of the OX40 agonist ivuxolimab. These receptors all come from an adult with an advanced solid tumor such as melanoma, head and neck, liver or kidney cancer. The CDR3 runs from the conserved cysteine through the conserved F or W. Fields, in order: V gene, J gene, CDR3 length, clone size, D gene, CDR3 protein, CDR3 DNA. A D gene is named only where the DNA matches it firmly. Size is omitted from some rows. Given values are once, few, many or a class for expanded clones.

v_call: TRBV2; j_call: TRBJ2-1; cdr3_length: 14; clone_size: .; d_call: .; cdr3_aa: CASSEQGIYNEQFF; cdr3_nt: TGTGCCAGCAGTGAACAGGGGATATACAATGAGCAGTTCTTC
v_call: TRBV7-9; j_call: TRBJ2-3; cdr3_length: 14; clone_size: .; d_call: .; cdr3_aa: CASSRTGTLDTQYF; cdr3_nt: TGTGCCAGCAGCCGTACCGGGACCCTAGATACGCAGTATTTT
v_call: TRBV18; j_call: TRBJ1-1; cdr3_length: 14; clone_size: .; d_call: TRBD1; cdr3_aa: CASSPTTGGTEAFF; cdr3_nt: TGTGCCAGCTCACCAACAACAGGGGGCACTGAAGCTTTCTTT
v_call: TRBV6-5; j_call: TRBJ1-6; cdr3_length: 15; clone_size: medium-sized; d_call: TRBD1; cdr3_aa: CASSYSRTGDSPLHF; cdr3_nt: TGTGCCAGCAGTTACTCCCGGACAGGGGATTCACCCCTCCACTTT
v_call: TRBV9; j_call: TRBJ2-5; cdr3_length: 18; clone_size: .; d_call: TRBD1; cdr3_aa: CASSVGLGQGQYQETQYF; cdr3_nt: TGTGCCAGCAGCGTGGGTCTAGGACAGGGACAGTACCAAGAGACCCAGTACTTC
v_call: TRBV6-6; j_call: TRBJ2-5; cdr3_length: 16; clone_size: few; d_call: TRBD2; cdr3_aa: CASSKRTSGREETQYF; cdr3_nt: TGTGCCAGCAGTAAACGGACTAGCGGGAGGGAAGAGACCCAGTACTTC
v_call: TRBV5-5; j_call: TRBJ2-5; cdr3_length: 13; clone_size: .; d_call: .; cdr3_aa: CASSLTVGGTQYF; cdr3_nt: TGTGCCAGCAGCTTGACGGTGGGGGGCACCCAGTACTTC
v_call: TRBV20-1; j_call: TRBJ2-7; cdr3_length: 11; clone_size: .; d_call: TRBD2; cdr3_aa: CSVGGSYEQYF; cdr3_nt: TGCAGTGTGGGGGGGAGTTACGAGCAGTACTTC
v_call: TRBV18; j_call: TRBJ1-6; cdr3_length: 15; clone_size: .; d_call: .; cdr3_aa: CASSPQGFKNSPLHF; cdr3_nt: TGTGCCAGCTCACCTCAGGGTTTTAAGAATTCACCCCTCCACTTT
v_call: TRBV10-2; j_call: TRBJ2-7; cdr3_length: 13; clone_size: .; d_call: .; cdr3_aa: CASRLGLAYEQYF; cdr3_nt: TGCGCCAGCCGCTTAGGGCTAGCGTACGAGCAGTACTTC
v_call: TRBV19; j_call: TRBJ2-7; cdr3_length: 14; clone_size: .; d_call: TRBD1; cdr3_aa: CASSIAGQGYEQYF; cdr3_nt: TGTGCCAGTAGTATTGCGGGACAGGGTTACGAGCAGTACTTC
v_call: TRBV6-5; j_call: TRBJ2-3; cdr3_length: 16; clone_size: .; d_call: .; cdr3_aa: CASSFSGGRGSDTQYF; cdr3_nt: TGTGCCAGCAGTTTTTCTGGGGGCAGGGGCTCAGATACGCAGTATTTT
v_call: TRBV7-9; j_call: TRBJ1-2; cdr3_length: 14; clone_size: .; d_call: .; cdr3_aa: CASSPEGGASGYTF; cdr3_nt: TGTGCCAGCAGCCCAGAAGGGGGAGCGAGTGGCTACACCTTC
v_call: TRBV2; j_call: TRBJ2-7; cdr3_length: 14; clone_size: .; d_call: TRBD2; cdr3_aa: CASTLAGGSSEQYF; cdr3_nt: TGTGCCAGCACTCTGGCGGGAGGGAGTTCCGAGCAGTACTTC
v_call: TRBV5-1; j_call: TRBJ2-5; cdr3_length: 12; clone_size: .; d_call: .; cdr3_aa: CASSLARETQYF; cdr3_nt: TGCGCCAGCAGCTTGGCCCGGGAGACCCAGTACTTC
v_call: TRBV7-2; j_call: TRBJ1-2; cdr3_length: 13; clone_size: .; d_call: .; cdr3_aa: CASSLNRAYGYTF; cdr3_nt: TGTGCCAGCAGCTTGAACAGGGCCTATGGCTACACCTTC
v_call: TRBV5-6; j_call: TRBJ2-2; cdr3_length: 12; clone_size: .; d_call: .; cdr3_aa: CASSLYGGELFF; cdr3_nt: TGTGCCAGCAGCTTGTACGGCGGGGAGCTGTTTTTT
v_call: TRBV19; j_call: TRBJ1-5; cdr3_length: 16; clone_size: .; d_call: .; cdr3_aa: CASSQVYQRGIQPQHF; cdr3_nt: TGTGCCAGTAGTCAGGTGTATCAAAGGGGGATTCAGCCCCAGCATTTT
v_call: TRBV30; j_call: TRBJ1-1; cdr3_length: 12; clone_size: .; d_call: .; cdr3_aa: CALQDRNTEAFF; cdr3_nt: TGTGCCTTGCAGGACAGGAACACTGAAGCTTTCTTT
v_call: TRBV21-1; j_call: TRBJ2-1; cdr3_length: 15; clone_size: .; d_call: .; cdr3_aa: CASSSSRDLGRGRFF; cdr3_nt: TGTGCCAGCAGCTCGTCCCGGGACCTAGGGCGGGGGCGGTTCTTC
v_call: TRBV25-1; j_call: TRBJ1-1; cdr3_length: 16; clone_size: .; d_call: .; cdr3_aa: CASSEGPQPLNTEAFF; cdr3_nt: TGTGCCAGCAGTGAAGGACCGCAGCCTTTGAACACTGAAGCTTTCTTT
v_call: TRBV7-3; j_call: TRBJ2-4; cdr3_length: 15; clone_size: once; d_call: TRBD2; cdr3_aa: CASSPGTSGSDIQYF; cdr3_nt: TGTGCCAGCAGCCCCGGGACTAGCGGGAGTGACATTCAGTACTTC
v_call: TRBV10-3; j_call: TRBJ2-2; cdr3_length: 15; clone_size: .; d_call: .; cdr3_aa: CAISVGEENTGELFF; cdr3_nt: TGTGCCATCAGTGTTGGGGAAGAGAACACCGGGGAGCTGTTTTTT
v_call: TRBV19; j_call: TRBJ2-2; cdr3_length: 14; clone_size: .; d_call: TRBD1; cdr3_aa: CASRTGANTGELFF; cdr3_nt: TGTGCCAGTAGGACAGGGGCGAACACCGGGGAGCTGTTTTTT
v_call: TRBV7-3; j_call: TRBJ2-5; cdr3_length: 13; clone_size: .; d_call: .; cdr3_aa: CASSPPSGETQYF; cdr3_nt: TGTGCCAGCAGCCCGCCCTCCGGAGAGACCCAGTACTTC
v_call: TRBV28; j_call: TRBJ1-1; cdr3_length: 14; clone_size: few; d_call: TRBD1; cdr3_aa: CASITGGANTEAFF; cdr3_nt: TGTGCCAGCATCACAGGGGGAGCTAACACTGAAGCTTTCTTT
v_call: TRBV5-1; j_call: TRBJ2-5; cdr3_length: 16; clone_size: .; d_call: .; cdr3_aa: CASSLGGGGMRETQYF; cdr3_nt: TGCGCCAGCAGCTTGGGAGGTGGCGGGATGCGAGAGACCCAGTACTTC
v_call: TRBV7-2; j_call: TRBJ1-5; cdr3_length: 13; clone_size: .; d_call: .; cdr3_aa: CASSLQDAQPQHF; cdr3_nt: TGTGCCAGCAGCTTGCAGGATGCGCAGCCCCAGCATTTT
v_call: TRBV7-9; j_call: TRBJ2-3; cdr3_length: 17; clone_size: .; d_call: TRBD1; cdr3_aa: CASSLGTGSWGADTQYF; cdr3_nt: TGTGCCAGCAGCTTAGGGACAGGGTCGTGGGGCGCAGATACGCAGTATTTT
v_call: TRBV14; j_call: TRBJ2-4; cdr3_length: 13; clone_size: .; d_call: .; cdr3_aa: CASSVGRVTIQYF; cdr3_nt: TGTGCCAGCAGCGTTGGTAGGGTTACCATTCAGTACTTC
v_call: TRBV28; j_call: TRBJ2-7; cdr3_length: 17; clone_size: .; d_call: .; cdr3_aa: CASSSFFGPESSYEQYF; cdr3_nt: TGTGCCAGCAGTTCTTTTTTCGGGCCGGAGAGCTCTTACGAGCAGTACTTC
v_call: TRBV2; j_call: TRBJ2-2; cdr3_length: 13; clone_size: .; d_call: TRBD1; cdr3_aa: CASSGDRTLELFF; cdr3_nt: TGTGCCAGCAGTGGGGACAGAACTTTGGAGCTGTTTTTT
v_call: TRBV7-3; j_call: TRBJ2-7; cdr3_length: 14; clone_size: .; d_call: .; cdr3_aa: CASSSREGAGEQYF; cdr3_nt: TGTGCCAGCAGCTCCCGGGAGGGGGCGGGCGAGCAGTACTTC
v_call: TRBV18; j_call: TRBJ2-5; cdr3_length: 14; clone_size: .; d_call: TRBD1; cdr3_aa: CASSPWTGEETQYF; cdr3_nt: TGTGCCAGCTCACCCTGGACAGGAGAAGAGACCCAGTACTTC
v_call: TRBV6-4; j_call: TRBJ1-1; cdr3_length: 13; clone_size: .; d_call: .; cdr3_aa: CASSDSLRSEAFF; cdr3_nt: TGTGCCAGCAGTGACAGCTTAAGGTCTGAAGCTTTCTTT
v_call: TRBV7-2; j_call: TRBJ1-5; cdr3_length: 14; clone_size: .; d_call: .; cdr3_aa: CASSLGVRNQPQHF; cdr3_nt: TGTGCCAGCAGCTTAGGGGTCAGAAATCAGCCCCAGCATTTT
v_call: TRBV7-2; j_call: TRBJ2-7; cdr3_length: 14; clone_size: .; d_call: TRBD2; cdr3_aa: CASSAGGIGYEQYF; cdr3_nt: TGTGCCAGCAGCGCCGGGGGGATTGGCTACGAGCAGTACTTC
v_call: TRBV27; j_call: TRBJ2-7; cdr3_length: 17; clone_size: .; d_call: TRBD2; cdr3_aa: CASSPLQLAGTSYERYF; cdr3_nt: TGTGCCAGCAGCCCCCTCCAACTAGCGGGGACCTCCTACGAGCGGTACTTC
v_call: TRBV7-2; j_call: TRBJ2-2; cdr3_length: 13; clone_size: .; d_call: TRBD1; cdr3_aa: CATGTGETGELFF; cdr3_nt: TGTGCCACAGGGACAGGGGAGACCGGGGAGCTGTTTTTT
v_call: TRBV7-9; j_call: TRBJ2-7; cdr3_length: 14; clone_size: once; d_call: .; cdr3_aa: CASSLDLTPYEQYF; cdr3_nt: TGTGCCAGCAGCTTAGACCTTACCCCCTACGAGCAGTACTTC
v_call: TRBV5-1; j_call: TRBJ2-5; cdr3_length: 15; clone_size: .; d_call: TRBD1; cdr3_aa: CASSLGQGMGETQYF; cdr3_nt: TGCGCCAGCAGCTTGGGACAGGGAATGGGAGAGACCCAGTACTTC
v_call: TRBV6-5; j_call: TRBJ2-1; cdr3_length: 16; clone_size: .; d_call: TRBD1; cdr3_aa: CASSYSRTGGSDEQFF; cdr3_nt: TGTGCCAGCAGTTACTCGAGGACAGGGGGCAGCGATGAGCAGTTCTTC
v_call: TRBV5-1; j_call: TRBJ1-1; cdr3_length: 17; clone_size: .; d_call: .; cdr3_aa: CASSLGTNTSLGTEAFF; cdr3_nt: TGCGCCAGCAGCTTGGGTACAAATACCTCTTTGGGGACTGAAGCTTTCTTT
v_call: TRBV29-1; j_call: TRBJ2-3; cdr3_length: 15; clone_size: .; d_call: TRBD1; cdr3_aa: CSVVPRRQGADTQYF; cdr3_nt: TGCAGCGTTGTCCCCCGGAGGCAGGGGGCAGATACGCAGTATTTT
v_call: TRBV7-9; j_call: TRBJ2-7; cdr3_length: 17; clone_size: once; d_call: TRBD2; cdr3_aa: CASSPRRAREGLYEQYF; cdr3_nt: TGTGCCAGCAGCCCACGTAGGGCGCGGGAGGGCCTTTACGAGCAGTACTTC
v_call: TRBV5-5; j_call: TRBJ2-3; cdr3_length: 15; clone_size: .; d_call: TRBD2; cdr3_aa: CASSTPGGTKDTQYF; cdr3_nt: TGTGCCAGCAGCACACCGGGGGGGACCAAAGATACGCAGTATTTT